The 14 T cell receptor beta chains below come from one sample, sequenced in a study of tumor and adjacent non-tumor tissue in lung cancer. RNA was extracted from bulk tissue without any cell sorting. More than 3 cm separated this lung sample from the edge of the tumor. The library came from three nested PCR rounds adapted from ARM-PCR protocols. TCRdb fed the multiplex PCR reads into MiXCR, producing one record per CDR3 protein. The repertoire holds 90,000 to 100,000 distinct CDR3 sequences, with roughly 78% as singletons. The sequencing input was distant non-tumor lung tissue. Receptors originate from a man between 60 and 75 years old with small cell lung cancer.

Details on this clonotype: One end of the junction is discordant with germline, which a read error may explain. J is TRBJ2-2 and V is TRBV12-3 or TRBV12-4; 7 bases align to TRBD1. The CDR3 has 15 residues. The chain's CDR3 is CASNFSGTDAGELFF. The CDR3 DNA sequence: TGTGCTAGCAATTTCTCTGGGACAGACGCCGGGGAGCTGTTTTTT.

In the case of this clonotype: The junction and the germline gene differ at one end; a read error may be behind it. V and J are TRBV5-1 and TRBJ1-1; TRBD1 is a possible D gene (5 bases). This CDR3 contains 13 residues. CDR1 is SGHRS and CDR2 is YFSETQ in the germline V gene. CDR3 in DNA: TGTGCCATCAGCTATAGGGGGAACACTGAAGCTTTCTTT. Protein product: CAISYRGNTEAFF.

In regard to this clonotype: Its ends do not fully match the called genes, so a read error is possible. The chain joins TRBV4-1 to TRBJ2-7; TRBD1 is a possible D gene (5 bases). Germline CDR1 is MGHRA and CDR2 is YSYEKL. The CDR3 is made up of 13 amino acids. DNA of the CDR3: TGTGCCAGCAGTTTCGACAGACTCCACGAGAAGTACTTC. Protein: CASSFDRLHEKYF.

Notes on this clonotype: The junction and the germline gene differ at one end; a read error may be behind it. The chain has TRBV11-2 and TRBJ2-1, with D perhaps matching TRBD1 or TRBD2 (5 bases each). This CDR3 is built from 13 residues. Germline CDR1 reads SGHAT; CDR2 reads FQNNGV. CDR3 in amino acids: CTSSLGAAGLKIF. For the CDR3, the DNA is TGTACCAGCAGTTTAGGGGCGGCGGGCCTAAAGATCTTC.

This clonotype came up once. A junction end diverges from the germline sequence, so it may reflect a read error. The rearrangement joins TRBV6-5 to TRBJ1-1; D is perhaps TRBD1 (6 bases). The CDR3 is 13 residues long. Germline V gene sequence: CDR1 MNHEY, CDR2 SVGAGI. CDR3 sequence: CTSTRTANTETVF. The DNA for the CDR3 is TGTACCAGCACTAGGACAGCGAACACTGAGACTGTCTTT.

The V call is TRBV4-2, the J call TRBJ2-1; 8 bases align to TRBD2. This CDR3 has 19 amino acids. CDR1 LGHNA and CDR2 YNFKEQ come from the germline V gene. V lost 0 bases to trimming and J lost 12 bases; unmatched junction nucleotides: 22. CDR3 coding DNA: TGTGCCAGCAGCCAAGATCGGCGGTGGGGGATTAGCGGGACGGGTGGGCAGTTCTTC. Translation gives CASSQDRRWGISGTGGQFF.

A single count supports this clonotype. J is TRBJ1-1 and V is TRBV12-3 or TRBV12-4; no reliable D call. This CDR3 region has 14 residues. Trimming shortened V by 9 bases and J by 0 bases, and 14 bases separated the two germline ends. CDR3: CASIQVTLNTEAFF. The CDR3 nucleotides read TGTGCCAGTATTCAGGTTACTCTGAACACTGAAGCTTTCTTT.

Regarding this clonotype: Relative to the germline gene, one junction end is altered; a read error may explain this. The chain has TRBV5-4 and TRBJ2-1, with 13 bases lining up with TRBD2. From germline, CDR1 is SGHNT and CDR2 YYREEE (reference sequence). The CDR3 is made up of 15 amino acids. CDR3 sequence reads: CVSSFKTSGRNEQFF. The CDR3, as DNA: TGTGTCAGCAGCTTCAAGACTAGCGGGAGGAATGAGCAATTCTTC.

In regard to this clonotype: At one boundary the junction diverges from the germline segment, which might be a read error. The J gene is TRBJ2-2, the V gene TRBV5-1; no firm D call. This CDR3 comprises 16 residues. Germline assignment: CDR1 SGHRS and CDR2 YFSETQ. CDR3 bases: TGCGCCAGCGGCTTGAAGACCTGGACCTACACCGGGGAGCTGTTTTTT. Protein sequence: CASGLKTWTYTGELFF.

Points on this clonotype: This could be a read error, since a much larger clone is one nucleotide away. The V gene is TRBV5-6, the J gene TRBJ2-3; D may correspond to TRBD1 or TRBD2 (6 bases each). Germline CDR1 SGHDT, CDR2 YYEEEE. This CDR3 comprises 12 residues. The CDR3 sequence: CTSSLGGDTQYF. In DNA, the CDR3 is TGTACCAGCAGCCTGGGGGGCGATACGCAGTATTTT.

In this sample, this clonotype turned up many times. The chain is built from TRBV24-1 and TRBJ2-1; TRBD2 is a possible D gene (6 bases). In germline, CDR1 is KGHDR, CDR2 SFDVKD. V lost 9 bases and J lost 5, with 19 bases in between. CDR3 size: 15 residues. The chain's CDR3 is CATSPSGVGNNEQFF. Written as DNA, the CDR3 is TGTGCCACCTCTCCTTCGGGGGTTGGCAACAATGAGCAGTTCTTC.

With respect to this clonotype: A read error may produce the germline difference seen at one junction end. This rearrangement joins TRBV29-1 to TRBJ2-5; D might be TRBD1 (5 bases). This CDR3 is built from 12 residues. Per germline, CDR1 SQVTM and CDR2 ANQGSEA. CDR3 region: CGVWAEQETQSF. Written as DNA, the CDR3 is TGCGGCGTTTGGGCGGAACAGGAGACCCAGTCCTTC.

For this clonotype: One end of the junction varies from germline; a read error may be responsible. The V gene is TRBV11-3, the J gene TRBJ2-3, with D perhaps being TRBD1 or TRBD2 (5 bases each). The V gene's germline CDR1 is SGHNT and CDR2 YENEEA. The CDR3 has 14 amino acids. The CDR3 is CANSLEGIGDTQYF. The DNA for the CDR3 is TGTGCCAACAGCTTAGAGGGGATAGGTGATACGCAGTATTTT.

A word on this clonotype: Relative to the germline gene, one junction end is altered; a read error may explain this. The chain joins TRBV4-1 to TRBJ2-1, with D hard to call. This CDR3 contains 17 residues. Germline-derived CDR1 and CDR2 are MGHRA and YSYEKL. The CDR3 reads CASSQDPTEEPYIEQFF. The CDR3 DNA sequence: TGCGCCAGCAGCCAAGATCCTACCGAGGAGCCCTACATTGAGCAGTTCTTC.